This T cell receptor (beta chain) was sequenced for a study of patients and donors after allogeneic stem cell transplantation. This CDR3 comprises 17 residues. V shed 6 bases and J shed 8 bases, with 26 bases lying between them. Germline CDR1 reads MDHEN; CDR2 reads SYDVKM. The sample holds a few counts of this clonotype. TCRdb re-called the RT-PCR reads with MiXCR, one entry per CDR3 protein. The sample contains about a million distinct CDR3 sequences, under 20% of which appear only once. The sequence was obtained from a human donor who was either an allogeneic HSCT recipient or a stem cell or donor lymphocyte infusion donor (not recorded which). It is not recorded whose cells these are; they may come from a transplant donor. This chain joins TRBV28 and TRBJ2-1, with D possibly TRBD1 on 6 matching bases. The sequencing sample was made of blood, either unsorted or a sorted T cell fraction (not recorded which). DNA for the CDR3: TGTGCCAGCAGCACTATCCCCCAGGGGCGCTTATTCGATGAGCAGTTCTTC. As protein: CASSTIPQGRLFDEQFF.